This T cell receptor beta chain was found in a study of blood T cell repertoires in COVID-19 (dated by TCRdb to the early 2020s). With regard to the full study: The collaborator samples originated in the United States, Italy and Spain and spanned the acute and convalescent phases of COVID-19. The material from the prospective study consisted of cDNA or gDNA derived from T cells, B-cell-depleted T cells, or PBMCs. The samples were drawn from two sources: the first 160 participants of the ongoing ImmuneRACE study, and about 1,300 subjects contributed by 6 global collaborators. Sample metadata almost always included a de-identified subject ID, COVID-19 status, age in years and sex. Where available, HLA class I and class II types were obtained from metadata supplied by the sample provider rather than from assay-based typing. Subjects who had been exposed to COVID-19, were actively infected with it, or had recovered from it provided the deeply sampled blood TCRbeta repertoires that made up the dataset. The repertoires were made available in a free public database intended to serve as a resource for research on the immune response to SARS-CoV-2.

Based on the germline V gene (reference sequence), the CDR1 and CDR2 sequences are GTSNPN and SVGIG. For this chain, trimming is 5 bases at the V end and 6 bases at the J end, and the number of junction bases without a gene match is 12. Counted from cysteine to phenylalanine, this CDR3 has 14 amino acids. Left in the record is the CDR3 DNA by itself, 42 bases read in frame from the first base. Participants in the prospective study were enrolled through a virtual design, were aged roughly 18 to 100 years, and lived in about two dozen United States geographic areas. Cohort assignment in the prospective study relied on participant-reported clinical history from a screening survey and a study questionnaire. Recovered participants in ImmuneRACE Cohort 3 were defined as having two consecutive negative NP/OP PCR tests, clearance from a healthcare professional, or resolution of symptoms. In the prospective study, whole blood, serum and a nasopharyngeal or oropharyngeal swab were collected from each participant by mobile phlebotomists. Participants in the prospective study had the option to provide additional blood draws and questionnaires over a roughly two-month period. Prospective study blood samples were shipped either frozen or at room temperature before DNA extraction.

TCRbeta CDR3 regions were amplified from genomic DNA using the immunoSEQ Assay, a bias-controlled multiplex PCR. As for the original processing: Nucleated cell counts per sample were estimated from amplification of reference gene primers within the assay. To quantify the absolute abundance of each unique TCRbeta CDR3 rearrangement, sequence reads were collapsed and filtered. For each sample, productive Simpson clonality was calculated as the square root of Simpson's diversity index over productive rearrangements. TCRdb took over this immuneACCESS table, retaining in-frame rearrangements with V and J assigned. Such tables are incomplete; in checked studies, under half of the missing clones stem from an unresolved V gene, and the remainder is unexplained. Clone size and the V and J calls come from that table; the DNA yielded D and trimming. This sample comprises 100,000 to 150,000 clones, 86% of them detected only once. Roughly 2.2% of the sample lies in the top ten.

Study-level results and caveats: The quantity of clinical and demographic metadata differed by source and by participant and was supplied without curation.

About this clone itself: The antigen this receptor binds is unknown. It has no much larger one-base neighbor in the sample; base qualities were not kept.

The TCR was taken from a woman between 45 and 65 years old who had recovered from COVID-19. The chain joins TRBV30 to TRBJ2-7; 8 of the junction bases match TRBD2. Sequencing was performed on PBMCs or T cells enriched from blood (not recorded which). The DNA reads as follows: TGTGCCTGGGATGGGGGAGCGGGGGAGAGCGAGCAGTACTTC. This sequence encodes CAWDGGAGESEQYF.